This T cell receptor (beta chain) appears in the sequencing data of a study of shared clonotypes between healthy human individuals. Germline CDR1 reads MNHNS; CDR2 reads SASEGT. Trimming shortened V by 9 bases and J by 6 bases, and 9 bases separated the two germline ends. The CDR3 has 10 residues. About this clone itself: Its cognate antigen is unknown.

CD45RO-negative CD8 cells positively selected for CCR7 made up the naive population, which excluded terminally differentiated effector memory CD45RA+ cells. The study enrolled healthy HIV-negative adults without recent acute infections or vaccinations as donors. The assay was run at deep level. Only in-frame clones appear in the TCRdb table, and some are missing; sequencing was by immunoSEQ multiplex PCR. The data show almost 700,000 clones, around 92% seen once. Study conclusions and caveats: As a rule, naive subsets had a larger estimated richness than memory subsets. Several donors had approximately 4.6% of their naive CD4 clonotypes in common.

The gene calls are TRBV6-1 and TRBJ2-7; D is undetermined. The sample was naive CD8+ T cells sorted from blood. The sequence came from a man aged 30-40 years in good health. The CDR3, as DNA: TGTGCCAGTGCGGACGGCGAGCAGTACTTC. Its translation is CASADGEQYF.